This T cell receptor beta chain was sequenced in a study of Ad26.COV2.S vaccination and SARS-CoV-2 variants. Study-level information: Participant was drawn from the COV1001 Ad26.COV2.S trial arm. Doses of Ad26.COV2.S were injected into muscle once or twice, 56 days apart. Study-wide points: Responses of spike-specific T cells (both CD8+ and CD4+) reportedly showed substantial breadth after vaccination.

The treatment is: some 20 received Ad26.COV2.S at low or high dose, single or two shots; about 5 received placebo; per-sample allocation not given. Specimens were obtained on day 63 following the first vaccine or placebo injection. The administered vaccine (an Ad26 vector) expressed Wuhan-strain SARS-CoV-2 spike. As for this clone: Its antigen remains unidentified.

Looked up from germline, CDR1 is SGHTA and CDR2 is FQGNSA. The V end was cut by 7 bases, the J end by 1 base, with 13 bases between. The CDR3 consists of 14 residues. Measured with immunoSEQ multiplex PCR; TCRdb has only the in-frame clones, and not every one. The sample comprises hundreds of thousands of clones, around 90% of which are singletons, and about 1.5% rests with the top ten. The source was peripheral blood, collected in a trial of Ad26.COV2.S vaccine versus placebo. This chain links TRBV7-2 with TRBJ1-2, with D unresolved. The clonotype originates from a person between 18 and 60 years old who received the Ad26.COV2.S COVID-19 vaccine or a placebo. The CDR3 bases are TGTGCCAGCACCCTTGCATGGGTTAACTATGGCTACACCTTC. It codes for CASTLAWVNYGYTF.